Presented here are 14 T cell receptor beta chains from one specimen sequenced in a study of T cell responses to AZD1222 COVID-19 vaccine. Method: immunoSEQ multiplex PCR; TCRdb's copy keeps in-frame clones and lacks some. The repertoire holds about 100,000 clones, roughly nine tenths seen once, with approximately 17% in the top ten. Source: peripheral blood, taken on day 0 of AZD1222 vaccination. The receptor source for this set is an adult in good health.

The V call is TRBV10-3, the J call TRBJ2-2; a weak D match, TRBD2 (5 bases). The CDR3 totals 13 residues. The V end was cut by 9 bases, the J end by 5 bases, with 13 bases between. Germline V gene lookup returns CDR1 ENHRY and CDR2 SYGVKD. Written as DNA, the CDR3 is TGTGCCATGAAACTAGTCCCAACCGGGGAGCTGTTTTTT. Protein: CAMKLVPTGELFF.

This chain links TRBV5-1 with TRBJ1-6; D perhaps matches TRBD1 (6 bases). The CDR3 consists of 14 residues. Germline V gene data show CDR1 as SGHRS and CDR2 as YFSETQ. Trimming shortened V by 2 bases and J by 7 bases, and 10 bases separated the two germline ends. For the CDR3, the DNA is TGCGCCAGCAGCTTAACAGGGAACAATTCACCCCTCCACTTT. Its translation: CASSLTGNNSPLHF.

The chain links TRBV18 to TRBJ2-2; D gene unclear. CDR3 size: 14 residues. Germline V gene data show CDR1 as KGHSH and CDR2 as LQKENI. Trimming took 1 base from V and 1 from J, leaving 4 bases between them. The CDR3 coding sequence is TGTGCCAGCTCACCACGGGAGAACACCGGGGAGCTGTTTTTT. Protein: CASSPRENTGELFF.

The chain recombines TRBV30 with TRBJ2-2; D is ambiguous. The V end lost 0 bases, the J end lost 6 bases, and 20 bases lay between the germline ends. This CDR3 is built from 17 residues. The germline CDR1 and CDR2 sequences are GTSNPN and SVGIG (reference sequence). The CDR3 nucleotides read TGTGCCTGGAGTGTACCCTTGAGTGCCTCGGCCCCCGGGGAGCTGTTTTTT. This codes for CAWSVPLSASAPGELFF. The full variable domain, rest sourced from reference TRBV30 and TRBJ2-2, is SQTIHQWPATLVQPVGSPLSLECTVEGTSNPNLYWYRQAAGRGLQLLFYSVGIGQISSEVPQNLSASRPQDRQFILSSKKLLLSDSGFYLCAWSVPLSASAPGELFFGEGSRLTVL.

The CDR3 loop reads CASSSQLGSYEQYF. As DNA, the CDR3 is TGTGCCAGCAGTTCCCAACTAGGGTCCTACGAGCAGTACTTC. This chain uses TRBV6-6 with TRBJ2-7; D might be TRBD2 (5 bases). Trimming left V 4 bases short and J 1 base short, with 11 bases between. Germline CDR1 reads MNHNY; CDR2 reads SVGAGI (reference sequence). The CDR3 is 14 residues long.

In this sample, this clone turned up a few times. The V call is TRBV5-4, the J call TRBJ2-2; 8 nucleotides agree with TRBD2. Trimming took 0 bases from V and 5 from J; bases not matched to a gene: 6. The CDR3 runs to 16 residues. Germline lookup yields CDR1 SGHNT and CDR2 YYREEE (reference sequence). Here the CDR3 DNA reads TGTGCCAGCAGCTTGGTGCGAGCGGGAGCGACCGGGGAGCTGTTTTTT. It translates to CASSLVRAGATGELFF.

The chain couples TRBV2 to TRBJ1-2; no clear D gene. The V gene's germline CDR1 is SNHLY and CDR2 FYNNEI. V lost 10 bases, J lost 7 bases, and 19 bases lay in between. The CDR3 consists of 13 residues. In DNA form, the CDR3 reads TGTGCCACCCGAATACCGGATTACTTTGGCTACACCTTC. Encoded protein: CATRIPDYFGYTF.

The sample holds one count of this clone. V and J are TRBV19 and TRBJ1-2; D perhaps matches TRBD1 (6 bases). The CDR3 runs to 15 residues. V lost 7 bases, J lost 5 bases, and 20 bases lay in between. Germline V gene data show CDR1 as LNHDA and CDR2 as SQIVND (reference sequence). CDR3 region: CASNSLTGQNYGYTF. Written as DNA, the CDR3 is TGTGCCAGTAATTCCCTTACTGGACAGAATTATGGCTACACCTTC.

The rearrangement uses TRBV14 and TRBJ2-4; no clear D gene. V lost 3 bases, J lost 0 bases, and 6 bases lay in between. Germline V gene data show CDR1 as SGHDN and CDR2 as FVKESK. There are 14 residues in the CDR3. CDR3: CASSHGQAKNIQYF. The CDR3 DNA follows: TGTGCCAGCAGCCACGGGCAAGCCAAAAACATTCAGTACTTC.

This clone was counted a single time. Other nucleotide sequences from this sample produce the same CDR3. This sequence joins TRBV12-3 or TRBV12-4 and TRBJ2-2; D remains ambiguous. The CDR3 has 11 residues. V lost 6 bases and J 4 bases, leaving 3 bases between the germline ends. The CDR3 DNA reads as TGTGCCAGCAGCTCCACCGGGGAGCTGTTTTTT. Translating it yields CASSSTGELFF.

The chain recombines TRBV18 with TRBJ2-5; D might be TRBD2 (5 bases). This CDR3 spans 17 amino acids. The germline V gene has CDR1 KGHSH and CDR2 LQKENI. Trimming stripped 6 bases from V and 6 bases from J, with 26 bases between. CDR3 coding DNA: TGTGCCAGCTCGCTAGATGTGGCGGACGGGGTAATAAAGACCCAGTACTTC. This translates into CASSLDVADGVIKTQYF.

The gene calls are TRBV5-4 and TRBJ1-6; D remains unclear. The CDR3 is made up of 15 amino acids. V lost 3 bases and J lost 9, with 16 bases in between. Germline V lookup: CDR1 SGHNT, CDR2 YYREEE (reference sequence). The CDR3 coding sequence is TGTGCCAGCAGCTCTGCAGCAATCCGAAGTTCACCCCTCCACTTT. Amino acids: CASSSAAIRSSPLHF.

The J gene is TRBJ2-7, the V gene TRBV19; no clear D gene. V was clipped by 1 base and J by 5 bases, with 12 bases between them. CDR1 and CDR2 (germline): LNHDA, SQIVND (reference sequence). The CDR3 spans 14 residues. The CDR3 is CASSIGRSSNEQYF. In DNA form, the CDR3 reads TGTGCCAGTAGTATAGGTAGAAGTTCGAACGAGCAGTACTTC.

The CDR3 is CASSEVFLSLKMGYTF. The CDR3 DNA follows: TGTGCCAGCAGTGAAGTTTTTCTAAGCCTTAAAATGGGCTACACCTTC. The genes are TRBV6-1 and TRBJ1-2; D uncertain. This CDR3 contains 16 residues. The germline CDR1 and CDR2 sequences are MNHNS and SASEGT. The V end was cut by 1 base, the J end by 8 bases, with 20 bases between.